This T cell receptor (beta chain) stems from a study of blood T cell repertoires in COVID-19. The CDR3 length is 17 residues. The germline V gene has CDR1 SGHAT and CDR2 FQNNGV. Between the trimmed V and J ends, which lost 1 base and 6 bases, there was a span of 22 bases. Sequenced by immunoSEQ multiplex PCR; TCRdb stores in-frame clones only, minus some. The data contain over 90,000 clones, approximately 90% of them singletons. The sequence was obtained from a man in his fifties with active COVID-19. The V and J genes are TRBV11-2 and TRBJ2-7; possible D gene TRBD2, 5 bases. Sequencing was carried out using peripheral blood. CDR3 sequence reads: CASSLGNAMAGAGEQYF. The CDR3 DNA sequence: TGTGCCAGCAGCTTAGGCAACGCGATGGCAGGTGCGGGCGAGCAGTACTTC.